This is a list of T cell receptor beta chains from one sample in a study of identical twins. From the 5' RACE reads, TCRdb called clonotypes with MiXCR, one entry per CDR3 protein. The table includes about 250,000 distinct CDR3 sequences, approximately 6.8% detected once. In addition, the sample was reused for a study of yellow fever vaccine responses in identical twins.

Sequencing input: CD8+ T cells sorted from blood. The receptors were gathered from a woman aged 18-29 years in good health. The CDR3 runs from the conserved cysteine through the conserved F or W. D genes are given only for firm matches. Only part of the rows carry a size: once, few, many, or a class if the clone is expanded.

D gene	J gene	V gene	clone size	CDR3 DNA	CDR3 protein
NA	TRBJ2-1	TRBV5-5	few	TGTGCCAGCAGACAGGTTGAGCAGTTCTTC	CASRQVEQFF
TRBD2	TRBJ2-5	TRBV11-2	few	TGTGCCAGCAGTCTACTAGCGGGCAAACAAGAGACCCAGTACTTC	CASSLLAGKQETQYF
TRBD2	TRBJ2-3	TRBV10-3	many	TGTGCCGCGGGACTAGCGGGAGGAGATACGCAGTATTTT	CAAGLAGGDTQYF
TRBD1	TRBJ2-5	TRBV24-1	many	TGTGCCACCAGTGATGCCGTCGGACAGGGCGCCGAAGAGACCCAGTACTTC	CATSDAVGQGAEETQYF
NA	TRBJ2-1	TRBV29-1	many	TGCAGCGTTGTAGAGCAGGACTACAATGAGCAGTTCTTC	CSVVEQDYNEQFF
NA	TRBJ2-4	TRBV7-2	many	TGTGCCAGCAGCTTCAGACCCGGGACAAGCAAAAACATTCAGTACTTC	CASSFRPGTSKNIQYF
TRBD2	TRBJ2-2	TRBV20-1	NA	TGCAGTGCTTCCGAAGCGGGAGTGCACACCGGGGAGCTGTTTTTT	CSASEAGVHTGELFF
TRBD2	TRBJ2-1	TRBV7-3	NA	TGTGCCAGCAGCCTTAGCGGGATCTCCTACAATGAGCAGTTCTTC	CASSLSGISYNEQFF
TRBD2	TRBJ2-1	TRBV6-2/TRBV6-3	many	TGTGCCAGCAGTTTTCTAGCGGGGGGGTACAATGAGCAGTTCTTC	CASSFLAGGYNEQFF
NA	TRBJ1-6	TRBV29-1	few	TGCAGCGTTAACGTGGGTTCACCCCTCCACTTT	CSVNVGSPLHF
NA	TRBJ2-1	TRBV4-1	many	TGCGCCAGCAGCCATGGGGGGAACAATGAGCAGTTCTTC	CASSHGGNNEQFF
NA	TRBJ2-7	TRBV18	few	TGTGCCAGCTCACCTCCGGGTTCCTACGAGCAGTACTTC	CASSPPGSYEQYF
NA	TRBJ2-1	TRBV12-3/TRBV12-4	NA	TGTGCCAGCAGTTTGAATAGCGCGGATGAGCAGTTCTTC	CASSLNSADEQFF
NA	TRBJ1-6	TRBV12-3/TRBV12-4	many	TGTGCCAGCACTTTGACAGCCTATAATTCACCCCTCCACTTT	CASTLTAYNSPLHF
NA	TRBJ1-2	TRBV5-1	many	TGCGCCAGCAGCTTCTTTCCGGGGACGGCGAGATATGGCTACACCTTC	CASSFFPGTARYGYTF
TRBD2	TRBJ2-7	TRBV7-6	NA	TGTGCCAGCAGCTTAGCCCCGCGAGGGGCGGGAGGGCGTGGCGAGCAGTACTTC	CASSLAPRGAGGRGEQYF
TRBD1	TRBJ2-7	TRBV5-6	few	TGTGCCAGCAGCATGGGGACAGGGGGATCCTACGAGCAGTACTTC	CASSMGTGGSYEQYF
NA	TRBJ2-3	TRBV12-3/TRBV12-4	NA	TGTGCCAGCAGTTTTGGGAATACGCAGTATTTT	CASSFGNTQYF
NA	TRBJ1-5	TRBV19	few	TGTGCCAGTCGGTGGGGAAGATATAGCAATCAGCCCCAGCATTTT	CASRWGRYSNQPQHF
NA	TRBJ2-7	TRBV5-1	many	TGCGCCAGCAGCTTTAACAAAGCCTACGAGCAGTACTTC	CASSFNKAYEQYF
NA	TRBJ2-5	TRBV24-1	many	TGTGCCACCAGTGACCCCGTGTCCGGCCAAGAGACCCAGTACTTC	CATSDPVSGQETQYF
TRBD2	TRBJ2-3	TRBV19	many	TGTGCCAGTAGTCCGGGACTAGCGGCTACAGATACGCAGTATTTT	CASSPGLAATDTQYF
NA	TRBJ2-1	TRBV7-9	many	TGTGCCAGCAGCCCTGGGACATACTACAATGAGCAGTTCTTC	CASSPGTYYNEQFF
TRBD1	TRBJ1-5	TRBV27	few	TGTGCCAGCAGTTACGCCGGGACAGGGATACACCAGCCCCAGCATTTT	CASSYAGTGIHQPQHF
NA	TRBJ1-1	TRBV25-1	NA	TGTGCCAGCAGTGAAACCGGGACGGATGAAGCTTTCTTT	CASSETGTDEAFF